This T cell receptor (beta chain) is from a study of shared clonotypes between healthy human individuals. This CDR3 region has 14 residues. Trimming removed 5 bases from V and 13 bases from J, with 18 bases in between. Germline-derived CDR1 and CDR2 are MNHNY and SVGAGI (reference sequence). The assay was immunoSEQ multiplex PCR, and TCRdb's table has in-frame clones only and misses some. The sample includes roughly 2.5 million clones, more than 90% of them seen just once. Study-wide findings and caveats: Compared with clonotypes that all four donors shared, non-shared clonotypes had lower generation probabilities.

This clone occurred a few times. Its antigen is not identified. The source is a man aged 18 to 29 in good health. Input material: naive CD4+ T cells sorted from blood. Subset defined: CD45RA+ positively selected. The chain joins TRBV6-6 to TRBJ1-6; D may be TRBD1 (5 bases). The CDR3 nucleotides read TGTGCCAGCAGTCCGTCGGACACACGCAGGCCCCTCCACTTT. Translated, it gives CASSPSDTRRPLHF.